This T cell receptor (beta chain) was documented in a study of blood T cell repertoires in COVID-19. Libraries were prepared by immunoSEQ multiplex PCR; TCRdb keeps only in-frame clonotypes and omits some of them. The data show about 100,000 clones, more than 70% seen once. The CDR3 totals 16 residues. V was clipped by 0 bases and J by 6 bases; unmatched bases: 4. Germline CDR1 and CDR2: MGHRA and YSYEKL. The sequencing sample was made of peripheral blood. The chain recombines TRBV4-1 with TRBJ2-1; TRBD1 matches 11 bases. This receptor was obtained from a human donor in a cohort sampled during active COVID-19. The DNA for the CDR3 is TGCGCCAGCAGCCAAGAAGTGGGACAGGGGGGCAATGAGCAGTTCTTC. This codes for CASSQEVGQGGNEQFF.